This passage covers 22 T cell receptor beta chains from one sample sequenced in a study of cytomegalovirus exposure and HLA in healthy donors. PCR involved 60 Vbeta and 13 Jbeta primers. Assay: immunoSEQ multiplex PCR; the TCRdb copy retains only in-frame clones and omits some. This table holds about 180,000 clones, approximately 82% found once. The sequenced sample consisted of PBMCs. The receptor set was obtained from a girl aged 2 to 9 in good health and CMV-seropositive.

This clone showed up just once. This chain joins TRBV6-1 and TRBJ1-2, with a possible D match to TRBD1 (5 bases). Germline loops: CDR1 MNHNS, CDR2 SASEGT. The V and J ends lost 7 bases and 8 bases respectively, with 20 bases between them. The CDR3 runs to 14 residues. The CDR3 spells CASTQGSILRGYTF. CDR3 sequence (DNA): TGTGCCAGCACCCAGGGAAGTATTTTGCGGGGCTACACCTTC.

The rearrangement joins TRBV4-1 to TRBJ1-2, with TRBD1 as a possible D gene (6 bases). Trimming pared 6 bases from V and 8 bases from J, leaving 16 bases between. The CDR3 runs to 13 residues. Germline CDR1 and CDR2: MGHRA and YSYEKL. The CDR3 sequence: CASRKQGSRGYTF. CDR3 DNA sequence: TGCGCCAGCAGGAAACAGGGTTCGCGGGGCTACACCTTC.

The chain joins TRBV5-1 to TRBJ1-1, with D hard to call. The V end was cut by 0 bases, the J end by 4 bases, with 4 bases between. The CDR3 consists of 12 residues. Looked up from germline, CDR1 is SGHRS and CDR2 is YFSETQ. The CDR3 DNA follows: TGCGCCAGCAGCTTGGGAGTCACTGAAGCTTTCTTT. As protein: CASSLGVTEAFF.

The rearrangement uses TRBV4-1 and TRBJ2-3, with TRBD1 identical over 8 bases. The germline CDR1 and CDR2 sequences are MGHRA and YSYEKL. The CDR3 has 15 residues. Trimming cost V 4 bases and J 1 base; bases outside gene matches: 4. CDR3 bases: TGCGCCAGCAGCCTACCGGACAGGGGCACAGATACGCAGTATTTT. Translated: CASSLPDRGTDTQYF.

The V call is TRBV5-6, the J call TRBJ2-7; TRBD1 matches at 8 bases. CDR1 and CDR2 (germline): SGHDT, YYEEEE. This CDR3 region has 16 residues. The J segment lost 2 bases and the V segment lost 1 base, leaving 8 bases of the junction unmatched. The CDR3 region is CASSLTRTGPPYEQYF. DNA for the CDR3: TGTGCCAGCAGCTTGACCCGGACAGGGCCCCCCTACGAGCAGTACTTC.

J is TRBJ1-4 and V is TRBV29-1; a weak D match, TRBD1 (6 bases). CDR3 length: 15 residues. Looked up from germline, CDR1 is SQVTM and CDR2 is ANQGSEA. The germline V and J ends were trimmed by 4 bases and 3 bases, with 15 bases remaining between them. CDR3 sequence: CSVGPRQAPNEKLFF. The DNA for the CDR3 is TGCAGCGTTGGCCCGAGACAGGCCCCTAATGAAAAACTGTTTTTT.

The chain is built from TRBV7-2 and TRBJ1-1, with D unclear. The V end lost 4 bases, the J end lost 4 bases, and 13 bases lay between the germline ends. This CDR3 comprises 14 residues. Germline assignment: CDR1 SGHTA and CDR2 FQGNSA. CDR3 protein: CASSSPTRVTEAFF. The CDR3 bases are TGTGCCAGCAGCTCCCCGACGAGGGTCACTGAAGCTTTCTTT.

This chain uses TRBV5-5 with TRBJ1-1, with D uncertain. Trimming left V 0 bases short and J 4 bases short, with 7 bases between. Germline CDR1 and CDR2: SGHKS and YYEKEE (reference sequence). The CDR3 has 13 residues. The CDR3 spells CASSLDSFTEAFF. CDR3 bases: TGTGCCAGCAGCTTGGACAGTTTCACTGAAGCTTTCTTT.

The rearrangement joins TRBV30 to TRBJ2-5; no definite D call. V lost 5 bases, J lost 3 bases, and 10 bases lay in between. The CDR3 loop spans 12 amino acids. Looked up from germline, CDR1 is GTSNPN and CDR2 is SVGIG (reference sequence). DNA for the CDR3: TGTGCCTGGGGAAACAGAAAAGAGACCCAGTACTTC. Protein: CAWGNRKETQYF.

This clone was seen only a few times. The chain combines TRBV27 with TRBJ1-2; 7 bases are a match to TRBD1. Germline V CDR1 and CDR2: MNHEY, SMNVEV (reference sequence). The CDR3 loop spans 13 amino acids. Unmatched junction bases numbered 8, after V lost 5 bases and J lost 8 bases. CDR3 in DNA: TGTGCCAGCAGTCCACAGGGGCTACGAGGCTACACCTTC. It specifies CASSPQGLRGYTF.

This clone has a single count. The chain recombines TRBV9 with TRBJ2-3, with TRBD2 matching 10 bases. J gave up 1 base and V 2 bases, and 1 base lay outside the gene matches. Germline V gene lookup returns CDR1 SGDLS and CDR2 YYNGEE. There are 15 residues in the CDR3. CDR3 DNA sequence: TGTGCCAGCAGCGTGAGCGGGGGGGGCACAGATACGCAGTATTTT. Residues: CASSVSGGGTDTQYF.

J is TRBJ2-1 and V is TRBV5-1, with D tentatively TRBD2 (5 bases). This CDR3 spans 16 amino acids. V was pared by 0 bases and J by 10 bases, with 20 bases between. CDR1 and CDR2 from the germline V gene are SGHRS and YFSETQ. This chain's CDR3 is CASSLALAGISAEQFF. The DNA for the CDR3 is TGCGCCAGCAGCTTGGCCCTAGCCGGTATTAGTGCGGAGCAGTTCTTC.

The genes are TRBV2 and TRBJ1-1; no firm D call. Germline V gives CDR1 SNHLY, CDR2 FYNNEI. V was pared by 8 bases and J by 0 bases, with 13 bases between. This CDR3 is built from 14 residues. The CDR3 region is CASPDGVLNTEAFF. CDR3 DNA sequence: TGTGCCAGCCCCGACGGGGTTTTGAACACTGAAGCTTTCTTT.

The count of this clone is one. This chain connects TRBV5-1 to TRBJ2-3; 11 bases match TRBD2. With V trimmed by 2 bases and J by 3 bases, 8 bases remained unmatched. There are 17 residues in the CDR3. CDR1 SGHRS and CDR2 YFSETQ come from the germline V gene. DNA of the CDR3: TGCGCCAGCAGCTTCGGTCTTGGGACTAGCGGTACAGATACGCAGTATTTT. This gives the protein CASSFGLGTSGTDTQYF.

V gene TRBV30 combines with J gene TRBJ1-1, with 11 nucleotides matching TRBD1. The V gene end was trimmed by 3 bases and the J gene end by 4 bases; junction bases not matched to a gene: 4. The CDR3 has 14 residues. In germline, CDR1 is GTSNPN, CDR2 SVGIG (reference sequence). As DNA, the CDR3 is TGTGCCTGGAGGAGGGACAGGGGGGGCACTGAAGCTTTCTTT. This sequence encodes CAWRRDRGGTEAFF. Combining the CDR3 with reference TRBV30 and TRBJ1-1 gives the whole variable domain SQTIHQWPATLVQPVGSPLSLECTVEGTSNPNLYWYRQAAGRGLQLLFYSVGIGQISSEVPQNLSASRPQDRQFILSSKKLLLSDSGFYLCAWRRDRGGTEAFFGQGTRLTVV.

The genes are TRBV30 and TRBJ2-1; possibly TRBD2 for D (6 bases). V was shortened by 6 bases and J by 6 bases, with 15 bases between the two germline ends. The CDR3 has 13 residues. Germline V gene lookup returns CDR1 GTSNPN and CDR2 SVGIG (reference sequence). The CDR3 reads CACQSVAANEQFF. CDR3 in DNA: TGTGCCTGCCAGTCGGTAGCGGCCAATGAGCAGTTCTTC.

The V and J genes are TRBV11-2 and TRBJ2-7; TRBD2 matches at 12 bases. With 6 bases clipped from V and 5 bases from J, the junction kept 8 bases outside the gene matches. The germline gives CDR1 SGHAT, CDR2 FQNNGV. This CDR3 has 15 amino acids. The chain's CDR3 is CASRGLAGRGDEQYF. The CDR3 nucleotides read TGTGCCAGCAGAGGACTAGCGGGGCGAGGGGACGAGCAGTACTTC.

This clone was counted between two and nine times. This chain connects TRBV29-1 to TRBJ1-2; TRBD1 matches at 8 bases. The V segment lost 7 bases and the J segment 2 bases; nucleotides outside the gene matches: 9. The CDR3 covers 14 residues. Germline CDR1 is SQVTM and CDR2 is ANQGSEA. The CDR3 sequence: CSDLDRVKNYGYTF. The CDR3 nucleotides are TGCAGCGACTTGGACAGGGTGAAGAACTATGGCTACACCTTC.

The chain employs TRBV25-1 and TRBJ2-2; 10 nucleotides agree with TRBD1. Trimming removed 7 bases from V and 5 bases from J; junction bases left unmatched: 10. The CDR3 covers 16 residues. Germline-derived CDR1 and CDR2 are MGHDK and SYGVNS. DNA for the CDR3: TGTGCCAGCACCGGTTGGACAGGGGGAGATACCGGGGAGCTGTTTTTT. It specifies CASTGWTGGDTGELFF.

V gene TRBV4-2 combines with J gene TRBJ2-6; D gene unclear. This CDR3 region has 16 residues. Trimming removed 0 bases at V and 1 base at J, with 7 bases between. Per the germline V gene, CDR1 is LGHNA and CDR2 is YNFKEQ. CDR3 nucleotide sequence: TGTGCCAGCAGCCAAGATATGACATCTGGGGCCAACGTCCTGACTTTC. This gives the protein CASSQDMTSGANVLTF.

The chain is built from TRBV29-1 and TRBJ2-3; D may be TRBD2 (6 bases). Between the trimmed V and J ends, which lost 0 bases and 1 base, there was a span of 11 bases. The CDR3 has 15 residues. Germline values: CDR1 SQVTM, CDR2 ANQGSEA. CDR3 sequence reads: CSVEDNGGGTDTQYF. The CDR3 DNA reads as TGCAGCGTTGAAGATAACGGCGGGGGCACAGATACGCAGTATTTT.

The rearrangement links TRBV4-1 to TRBJ2-5; D gene unclear. From germline, CDR1 is MGHRA and CDR2 YSYEKL. V was clipped by 4 bases and J by 0 bases, with 3 bases between them. The CDR3 spans 12 residues. CDR3 sequence reads: CASSLNQETQYF. In DNA, the CDR3 is TGCGCCAGCAGCCTCAACCAAGAGACCCAGTACTTC.